The entry below gives a single T cell receptor beta chain sequence along with its context. The source of the sample is a study of shared clonotypes between healthy human individuals. The assay ran at deep level. The assay was immunoSEQ multiplex PCR, and TCRdb's table has in-frame clones only and misses some. The sample holds over 1.4 million clones, around 97% seen once. The CDR3 totals 17 residues. CDR1 SGDLS and CDR2 YYNGEE come from the germline V gene. Trimming took 3 bases from V and 0 from J, leaving 17 bases between them. The origin of this receptor is a man aged 30 to 45 in good health. Input material: naive CD4+ T cells sorted from blood. The subset: CD45RA+ positively selected. This chain links TRBV9 with TRBJ2-3; possibly TRBD2 for D (7 bases). CDR3 nucleotide sequence: TGTGCCAGCAGCGCTTATAGGGGGGGCTGGAGCACAGATACGCAGTATTTT. It codes for CASSAYRGGWSTDTQYF.